This T cell receptor beta chain appears in the sequencing data of a study of T-cell memory formation after mild COVID-19. The study, taken as a whole, reports: A subset of responding clones appeared in pre-infection memory, suggesting cross-reactive memory joined. Contracting CD4+ clones were located mainly in CM and EM, and CD8+ clones in EMRA.

5'RACE, which relied on constant-segment primers, yielded TCR alpha and TCR beta cDNA libraries carrying sample barcodes and UMIs. TCRdb re-analysed the 5' RACE reads in MiXCR, keeping a single row per CDR3 protein. The sample lists 170,000 or so distinct CDR3 sequences; roughly 31% were seen once. The CDR3 consists of 14 residues. Deletions cut 6 bases from V and 6 bases from J, with 12 bases between. This clonotype occurred a few times. Its antigen remains unknown. The chain links TRBV12-3 or TRBV12-4 to TRBJ1-6; possible D gene TRBD1, 5 bases. The sample taken for sequencing was PBMCs or a T cell subset sorted from them (not recorded which). The TCR comes from an adult woman who had mild COVID-19 (a few samples of this study predate the infection). Cell type and time point are not known. The DNA of the CDR3 is TGTGCCAGCAGCTTCTTGCAGGGTAATTCACCCCTCCACTTT. This sequence encodes CASSFLQGNSPLHF.